This T cell receptor (beta chain) was sequenced during a study of T cell clones after liver transplantation. Background on the study: Samples came from ITN030ST, which attempted immunosuppression withdrawal within 2 years of liver transplantation. Tolerance: complete withdrawal held at least one year, liver enzymes staying within twice normal. Standard immunosuppression, with no induction, continued until 12-24 months after transplant. Blood was drawn pre-transplant, before withdrawal, and after full or failed withdrawal.

Produced via immunoSEQ multiplex PCR; TCRdb's table is partial and in-frame only. The data hold 93,000 or so clones, with around 80% observed a single time. The CDR3 spans 18 residues. V gave up 1 base and J gave up 0 bases; unmatched junction bases: 2. Germline V CDR1 and CDR2: LNHNV, YYDKDF (reference sequence). The gene calls are TRBV15 and TRBJ2-6, with TRBD2 identical over 11 bases. This receptor was obtained from a human patient who received a liver transplant. Some T cells may have originated in the graft donor. The material sequenced was CD4+ T cells from blood, taken roughly 50 months after liver transplant. The CDR3: CATSRGLAGSSGANVLTF. Here the CDR3 DNA reads TGTGCCACCAGCAGAGGACTAGCGGGAAGCTCTGGGGCCAACGTCCTGACTTTC.